Only a few counts were recorded for the clone carrying this TCR beta chain. Its matching antigen is unknown. After template switching added a universal primer site, the resulting cDNA carried unique molecular identifiers. TCRdb re-analysed the 5' RACE reads in MiXCR, keeping a single row per CDR3 protein. The top ten clones hold more than 0.5% of a sample with 350,000 to 600,000 distinct CDR3 sequences, approximately 14% of them seen once. This specimen belongs to a study of identical twins. Findings and limits, study-wide: Out-of-frame sharing of TCR alpha in monozygotic twins was underestimated by models. Without tracking the same donors, conclusions rested on cross-sectional statistical analysis.

V shed 6 bases, J shed 10 bases, and the junction held 12 bases outside the gene matches. Germline V gene lookup returns CDR1 MNHEY and CDR2 SMNVEV (reference sequence). CDR3 length equals 14 residues. This sample was shared with a second study, whose subject was yellow fever vaccine responses in identical twins. That study reports: A vaccine T cell response that seemed partly convergent and partly personalized was reported in twins.

J is TRBJ2-1 and V is TRBV27; 7 positions agree with TRBD1. The clonotype originates from a woman between 18 and 29 years old in good health. The sequencing sample was made of CD4+ T cells sorted from blood. The CDR3 DNA reads TGTGCCAGCAGGGCGGACTGGGCAGGGGGAGAGCAGTTCTTC. The encoded protein is CASRADWAGGEQFF.